This TCR beta chain was recovered during a study of read filtering for tumor transcriptome and immune sequencing. From roughly 400 ng of RNA, a library with molecular barcoded alpha/delta and beta/gamma adaptors was made. TCRdb called the reads again in MiXCR, with one record for every CDR3 protein. The table lists approximately 58,000 distinct CDR3 sequences, 20% to 25% of them singletons. The V and J ends lost 2 bases and 6 bases respectively, with 13 bases between them. This CDR3 region has 14 residues. In this sample, this clonotype turned up many times. The sample consisted of a population of CD138-negative cells sorted from bone marrow. This chain joins TRBV12-3 or TRBV12-4 and TRBJ1-1, with D tentatively TRBD1 (6 bases). The clonotype was recovered from a donor over 35 with multiple myeloma. CDR3 protein: CASSLNGGHAEAFF. Here the CDR3 DNA reads TGTGCCAGCAGTTTAAACGGGGGGCACGCTGAAGCTTTCTTT.